A single T cell receptor beta chain is shown here with its context. Antigen specificity is unknown. Germline values: CDR1 SGHNT, CDR2 YENEEA. This CDR3 contains 13 residues. V shed 6 bases and J shed 8 bases, with 16 bases lying between them. Generated by immunoSEQ multiplex PCR, the TCRdb table keeps only in-frame clones and is missing some. This table has 1,500,000 or so clones, around 98.5% appearing once. The data belong to a study of shared clonotypes between healthy human individuals. Study results and limitations: Memory subsets had estimated richness that was generally smaller than that of naive subsets.

In the CD4+ fraction, cells were divided into CD45RA+ naive and CD45RA-negative memory subsets. This receptor was taken from a man aged 25-40 years in good health. The chain links TRBV11-3 to TRBJ1-2, with D unresolved. The source material was naive CD4+ T cells sorted from blood. Indicated subset: CD45RA+ positively selected. CDR3: CASSQGPQRGYTF. CDR3 DNA sequence: TGTGCCAGCAGTCAAGGGCCACAGCGCGGCTACACCTTC.